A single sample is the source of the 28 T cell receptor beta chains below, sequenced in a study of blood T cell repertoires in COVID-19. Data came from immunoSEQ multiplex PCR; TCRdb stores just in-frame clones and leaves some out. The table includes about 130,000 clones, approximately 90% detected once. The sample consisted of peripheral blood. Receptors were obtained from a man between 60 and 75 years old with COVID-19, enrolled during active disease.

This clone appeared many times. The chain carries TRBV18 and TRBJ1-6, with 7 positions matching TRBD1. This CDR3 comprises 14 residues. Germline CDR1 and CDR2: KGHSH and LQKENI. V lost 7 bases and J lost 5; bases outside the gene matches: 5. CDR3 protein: CASWAGTDNSPLHF. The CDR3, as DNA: TGTGCCAGCTGGGCCGGGACAGATAATTCACCCCTCCACTTT. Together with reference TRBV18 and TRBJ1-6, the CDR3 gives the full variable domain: NAGVMQNPRHLVRRRGQEARLRCSPMKGHSHVYWYRQLPEEGLKFMVYLQKENIIDESGMPKERFSAEFPKEGPSILRIQQVVRGDSAAYFCASWAGTDNSPLHFGNGTRLTVT.

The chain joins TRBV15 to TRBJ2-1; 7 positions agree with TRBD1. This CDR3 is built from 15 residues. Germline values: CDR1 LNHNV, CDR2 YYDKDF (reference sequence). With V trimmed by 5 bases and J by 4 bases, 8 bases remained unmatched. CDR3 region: CATSSRQGSYNEQFF. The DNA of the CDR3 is TGTGCCACCAGCTCCCGACAGGGTAGTTACAATGAGCAGTTCTTC.

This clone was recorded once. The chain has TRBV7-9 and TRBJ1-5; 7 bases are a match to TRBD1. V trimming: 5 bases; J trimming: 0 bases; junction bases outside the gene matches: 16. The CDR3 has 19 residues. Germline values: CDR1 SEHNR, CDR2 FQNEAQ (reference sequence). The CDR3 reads CASSQWAGQGVISNQPQHF. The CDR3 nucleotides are TGTGCCAGCAGCCAATGGGCAGGGCAGGGGGTAATTAGCAATCAGCCCCAGCATTTT.

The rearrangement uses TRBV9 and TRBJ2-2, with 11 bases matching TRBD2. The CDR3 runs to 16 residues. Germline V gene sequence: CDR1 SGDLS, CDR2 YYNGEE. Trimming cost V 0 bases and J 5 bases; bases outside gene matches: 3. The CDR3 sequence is CASSVGSSGGTGELFF. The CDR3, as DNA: TGTGCCAGCAGCGTAGGATCTAGCGGGGGGACCGGGGAGCTGTTTTTT.

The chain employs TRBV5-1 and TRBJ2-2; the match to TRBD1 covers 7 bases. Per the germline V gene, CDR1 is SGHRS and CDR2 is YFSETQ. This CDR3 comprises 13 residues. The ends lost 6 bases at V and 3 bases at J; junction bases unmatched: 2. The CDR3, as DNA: TGCGCCAGCAAAGACAGGGACACCGGGGAGCTGTTTTTT. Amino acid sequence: CASKDRDTGELFF.

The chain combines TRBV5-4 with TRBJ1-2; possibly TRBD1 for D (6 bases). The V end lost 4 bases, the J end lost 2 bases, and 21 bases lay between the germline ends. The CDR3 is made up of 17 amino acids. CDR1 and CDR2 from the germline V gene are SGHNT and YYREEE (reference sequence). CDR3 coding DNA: TGTGCCAGCAGCCGGGCGCGGACAGAGCTTCGGAACTATGGCTACACCTTC. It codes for CASSRARTELRNYGYTF.

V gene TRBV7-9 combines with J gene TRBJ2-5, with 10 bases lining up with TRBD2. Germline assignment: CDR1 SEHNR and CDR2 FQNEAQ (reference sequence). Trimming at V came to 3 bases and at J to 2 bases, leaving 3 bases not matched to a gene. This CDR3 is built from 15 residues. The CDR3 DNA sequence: TGTGCCAGCAGCTTTCTAGCGGGGGCGCAAGAGACCCAGTACTTC. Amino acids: CASSFLAGAQETQYF. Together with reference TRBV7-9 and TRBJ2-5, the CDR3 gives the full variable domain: DTGVSQNPRHKITKRGQNVTFRCDPISEHNRLYWYRQTLGQGPEFLTYFQNEAQLEKSRLLSDRFSAERPKGSFSTLEIQRTEQGDSAMYLCASSFLAGAQETQYFGPGTRLLVL.

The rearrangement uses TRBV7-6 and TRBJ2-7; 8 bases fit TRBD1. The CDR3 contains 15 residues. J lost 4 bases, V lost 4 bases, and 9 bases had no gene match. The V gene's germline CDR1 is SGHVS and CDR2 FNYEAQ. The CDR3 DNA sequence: TGTGCCAGCAGCTGGAGTTCAGGGGGCGGATACGAGCAGTACTTC. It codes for CASSWSSGGGYEQYF.

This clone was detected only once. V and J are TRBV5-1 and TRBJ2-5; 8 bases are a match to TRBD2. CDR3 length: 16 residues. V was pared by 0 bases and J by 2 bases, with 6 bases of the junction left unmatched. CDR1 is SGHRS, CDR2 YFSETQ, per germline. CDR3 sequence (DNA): TGCGCCAGCAGCTTGGCCGGGGGGGGCTTACAAGAGACCCAGTACTTC. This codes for CASSLAGGGLQETQYF.

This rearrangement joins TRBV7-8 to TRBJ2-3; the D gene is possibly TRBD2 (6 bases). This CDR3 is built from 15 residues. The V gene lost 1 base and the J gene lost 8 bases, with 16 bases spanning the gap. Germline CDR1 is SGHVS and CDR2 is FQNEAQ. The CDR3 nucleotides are TGTGCCAGCAGCTTAGAGGGGACGGGAGTAGGTACGCAGTATTTT. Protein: CASSLEGTGVGTQYF.

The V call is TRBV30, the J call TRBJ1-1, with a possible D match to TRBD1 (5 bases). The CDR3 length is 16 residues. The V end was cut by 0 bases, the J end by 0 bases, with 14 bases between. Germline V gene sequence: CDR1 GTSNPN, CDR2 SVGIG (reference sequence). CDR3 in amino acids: CAWSVYRITMNTEAFF. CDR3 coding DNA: TGTGCCTGGAGTGTGTACAGGATAACTATGAACACTGAAGCTTTCTTT.

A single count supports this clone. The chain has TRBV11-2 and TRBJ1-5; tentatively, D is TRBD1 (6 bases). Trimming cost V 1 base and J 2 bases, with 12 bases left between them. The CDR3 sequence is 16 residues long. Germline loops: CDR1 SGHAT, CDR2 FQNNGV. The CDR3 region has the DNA TGTGCCAGCAGCTTAGTAAACAGGGTTGGCAATCAGCCCCAGCATTTT. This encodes CASSLVNRVGNQPQHF. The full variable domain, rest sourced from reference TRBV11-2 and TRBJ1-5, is EAGVAQSPRYKIIEKRQSVAFWCNPISGHATLYWYQQILGQGPKLLIQFQNNGVVDDSQLPKDRFSAERLKGVDSTLKIQPAKLEDSAVYLCASSLVNRVGNQPQHFGDGTRLSIL.

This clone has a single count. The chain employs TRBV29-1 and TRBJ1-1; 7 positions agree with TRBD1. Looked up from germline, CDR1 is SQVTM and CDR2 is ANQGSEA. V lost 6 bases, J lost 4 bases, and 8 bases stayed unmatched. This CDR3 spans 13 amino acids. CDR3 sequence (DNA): TGCAGCGTCCGACAGGGTTGGGGCACTGAAGCTTTCTTT. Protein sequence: CSVRQGWGTEAFF.

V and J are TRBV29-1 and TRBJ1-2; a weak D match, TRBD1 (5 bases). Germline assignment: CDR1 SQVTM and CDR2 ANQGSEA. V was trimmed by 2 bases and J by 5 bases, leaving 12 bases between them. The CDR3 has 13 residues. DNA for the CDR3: TGCAGCGTTGAATTTTCCAGGGATTATGGCTACACCTTC. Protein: CSVEFSRDYGYTF.

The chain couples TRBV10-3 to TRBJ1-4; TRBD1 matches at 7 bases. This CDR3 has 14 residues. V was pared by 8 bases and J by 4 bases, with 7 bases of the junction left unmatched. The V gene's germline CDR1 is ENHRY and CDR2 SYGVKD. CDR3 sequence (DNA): TGTGCCATCGGTGGGGACAGCTATAATGAAAAACTGTTTTTT. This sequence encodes CAIGGDSYNEKLFF.

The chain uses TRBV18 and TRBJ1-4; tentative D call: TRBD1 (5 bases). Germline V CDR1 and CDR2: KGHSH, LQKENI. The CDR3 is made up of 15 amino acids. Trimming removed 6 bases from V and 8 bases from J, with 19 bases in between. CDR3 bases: TGTGCCAGCTCCACAGTTCCCCAGGGTTGGGAAAAACTGTTTTTT. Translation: CASSTVPQGWEKLFF.

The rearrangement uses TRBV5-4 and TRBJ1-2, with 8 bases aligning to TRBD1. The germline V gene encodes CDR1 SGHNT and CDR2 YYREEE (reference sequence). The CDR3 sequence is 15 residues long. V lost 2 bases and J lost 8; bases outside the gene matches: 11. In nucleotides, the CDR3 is TGTGCCAGCAGCTTTGCTCCGGGACAGGAGGAGGGCTACACCTTC. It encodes CASSFAPGQEEGYTF.

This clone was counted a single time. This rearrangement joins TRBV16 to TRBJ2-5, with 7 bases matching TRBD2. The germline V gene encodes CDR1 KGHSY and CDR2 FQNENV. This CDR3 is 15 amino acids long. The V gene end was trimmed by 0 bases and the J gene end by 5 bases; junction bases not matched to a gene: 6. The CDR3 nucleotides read TGTGCCAGCAGCCAATCGGGCGGGAGCCAGGAGACCCAGTACTTC. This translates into CASSQSGGSQETQYF.

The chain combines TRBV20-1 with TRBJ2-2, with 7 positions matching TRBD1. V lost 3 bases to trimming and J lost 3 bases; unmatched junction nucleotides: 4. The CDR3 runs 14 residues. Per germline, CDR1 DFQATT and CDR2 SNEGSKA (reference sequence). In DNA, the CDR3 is TGCAGTGCTAGTACCGGGACAGACACCGGGGAGCTGTTTTTT. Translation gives CSASTGTDTGELFF.

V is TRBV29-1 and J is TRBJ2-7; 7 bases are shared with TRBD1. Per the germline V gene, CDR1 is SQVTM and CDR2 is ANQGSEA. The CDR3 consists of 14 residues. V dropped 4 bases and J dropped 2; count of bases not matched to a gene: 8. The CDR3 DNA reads TGCAGCGTTGGACCCAGACAGGGTACCTACGAGCAGTACTTC. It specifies CSVGPRQGTYEQYF.

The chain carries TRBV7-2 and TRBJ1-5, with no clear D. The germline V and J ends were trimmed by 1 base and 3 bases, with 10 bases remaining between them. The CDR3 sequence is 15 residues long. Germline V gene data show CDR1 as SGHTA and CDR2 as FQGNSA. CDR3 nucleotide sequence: TGTGCCAGCAGCTTAGATGGGCAGCCCAATCAGCCCCAGCATTTT. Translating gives CASSLDGQPNQPQHF.

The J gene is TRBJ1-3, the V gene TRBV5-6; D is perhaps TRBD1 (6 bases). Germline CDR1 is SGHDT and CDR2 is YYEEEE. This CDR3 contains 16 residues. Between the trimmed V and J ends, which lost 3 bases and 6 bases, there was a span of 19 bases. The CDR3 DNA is TGTGCCAGCAGCTCCTATCGGACAGCTTCCGTAAACACCATATATTTT. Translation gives CASSSYRTASVNTIYF.

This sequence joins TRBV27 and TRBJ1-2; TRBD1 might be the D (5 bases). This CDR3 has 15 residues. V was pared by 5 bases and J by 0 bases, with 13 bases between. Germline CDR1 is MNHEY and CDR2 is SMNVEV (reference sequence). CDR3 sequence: CASSGGSKPNYGYTF. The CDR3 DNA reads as TGTGCCAGCAGTGGGGGGAGTAAGCCTAACTATGGCTACACCTTC.

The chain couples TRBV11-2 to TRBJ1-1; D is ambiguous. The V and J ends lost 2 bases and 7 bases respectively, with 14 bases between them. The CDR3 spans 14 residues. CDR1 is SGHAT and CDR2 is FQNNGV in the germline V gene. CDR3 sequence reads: CASSLSSGLLEAFF. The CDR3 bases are TGTGCCAGCAGCTTAAGCTCTGGACTGCTTGAAGCTTTCTTT.

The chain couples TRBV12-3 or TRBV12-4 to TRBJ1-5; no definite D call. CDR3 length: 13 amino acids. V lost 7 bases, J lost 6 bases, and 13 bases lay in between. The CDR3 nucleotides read TGTGCCAGCACCGGGTTTCCCAGTCAGCCCCAGCATTTT. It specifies CASTGFPSQPQHF.

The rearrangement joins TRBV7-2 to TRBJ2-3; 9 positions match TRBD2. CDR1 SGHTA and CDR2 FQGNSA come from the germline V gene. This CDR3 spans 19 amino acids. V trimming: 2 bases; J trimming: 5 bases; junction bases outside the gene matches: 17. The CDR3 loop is CASSLQRTAGGFSGDTQYF. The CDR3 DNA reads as TGTGCCAGCAGCTTACAAAGGACCGCGGGGGGGTTTTCTGGAGATACGCAGTATTTT.

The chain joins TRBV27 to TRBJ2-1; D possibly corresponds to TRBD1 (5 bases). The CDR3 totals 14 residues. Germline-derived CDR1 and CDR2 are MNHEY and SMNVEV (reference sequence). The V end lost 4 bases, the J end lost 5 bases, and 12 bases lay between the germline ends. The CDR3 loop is CASSYGQSHNEQFF. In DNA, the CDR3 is TGTGCCAGCAGTTACGGACAAAGCCACAATGAGCAGTTCTTC.

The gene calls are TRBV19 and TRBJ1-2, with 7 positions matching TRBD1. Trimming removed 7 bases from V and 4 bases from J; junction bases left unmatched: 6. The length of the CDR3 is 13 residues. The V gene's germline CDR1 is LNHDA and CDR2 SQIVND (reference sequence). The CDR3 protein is CASTLGQSYGYTF. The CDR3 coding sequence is TGTGCCAGTACCCTGGGACAGTCCTATGGCTACACCTTC.